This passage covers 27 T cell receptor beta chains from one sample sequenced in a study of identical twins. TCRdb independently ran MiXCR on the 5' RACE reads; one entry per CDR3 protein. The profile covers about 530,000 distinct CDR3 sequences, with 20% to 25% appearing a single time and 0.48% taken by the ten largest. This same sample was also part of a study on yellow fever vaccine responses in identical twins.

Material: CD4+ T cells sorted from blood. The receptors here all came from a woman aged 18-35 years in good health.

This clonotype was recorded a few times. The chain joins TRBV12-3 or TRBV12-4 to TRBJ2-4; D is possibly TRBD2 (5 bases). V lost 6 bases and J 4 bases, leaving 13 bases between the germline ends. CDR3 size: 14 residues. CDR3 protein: CASSLMPGKNIQYF. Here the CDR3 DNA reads TGTGCCAGCAGCCTAATGCCGGGGAAAAACATTCAGTACTTC.

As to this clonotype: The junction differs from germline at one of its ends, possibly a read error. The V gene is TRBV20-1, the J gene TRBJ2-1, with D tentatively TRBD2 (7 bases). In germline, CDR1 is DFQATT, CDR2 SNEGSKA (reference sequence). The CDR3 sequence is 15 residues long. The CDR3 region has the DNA TGCTGTGCTGCGGGGGACATGACAACCTTCAATGAGCAGTTCTTC. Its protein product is CCAAGDMTTFNEQFF.

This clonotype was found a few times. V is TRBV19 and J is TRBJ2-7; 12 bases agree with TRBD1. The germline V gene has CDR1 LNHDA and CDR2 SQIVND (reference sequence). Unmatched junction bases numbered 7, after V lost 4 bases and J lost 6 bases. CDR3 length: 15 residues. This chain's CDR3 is CASSKPGQGAPEQYF. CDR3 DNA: TGTGCCAGTAGTAAACCGGGACAGGGGGCCCCCGAGCAGTACTTC. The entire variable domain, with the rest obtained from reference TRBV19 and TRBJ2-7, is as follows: DGGITQSPKYLFRKEGQNVTLSCEQNLNHDAMYWYRQDPGQGLRLIYYSQIVNDFQKGDIAEGYSVSREKKESFPLTVTSAQKNPTAFYLCASSKPGQGAPEQYFGPGTRLTVT.

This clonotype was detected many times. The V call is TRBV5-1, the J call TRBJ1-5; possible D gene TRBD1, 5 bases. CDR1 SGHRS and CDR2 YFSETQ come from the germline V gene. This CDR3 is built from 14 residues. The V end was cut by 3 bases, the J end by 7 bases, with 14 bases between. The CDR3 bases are TGCGCCAGCAGCTGGGGGGACCGCGGCCAGCCCCAGCATTTT. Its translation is CASSWGDRGQPQHF.

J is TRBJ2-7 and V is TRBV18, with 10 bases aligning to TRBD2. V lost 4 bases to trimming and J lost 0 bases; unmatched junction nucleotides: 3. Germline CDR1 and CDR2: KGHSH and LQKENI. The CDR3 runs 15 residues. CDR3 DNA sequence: TGTGCCAGCTCACAAGGACTAGCGGACTCCTACGAGCAGTACTTC. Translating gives CASSQGLADSYEQYF.

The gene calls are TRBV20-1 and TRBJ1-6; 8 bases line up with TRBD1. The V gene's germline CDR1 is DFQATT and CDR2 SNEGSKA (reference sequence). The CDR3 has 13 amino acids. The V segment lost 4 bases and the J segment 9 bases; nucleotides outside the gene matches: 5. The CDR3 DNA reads TGCAGTGCTATAGGACAGGGCGGTTCACCCCTCCACTTT. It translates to CSAIGQGGSPLHF.

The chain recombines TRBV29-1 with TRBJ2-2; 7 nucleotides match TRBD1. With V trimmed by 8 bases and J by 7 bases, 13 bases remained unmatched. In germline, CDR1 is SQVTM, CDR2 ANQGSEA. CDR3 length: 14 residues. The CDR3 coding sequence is TGCAGCATCTTACAGGGGAATTTCGGCGGGGAGCTGTTTTTT. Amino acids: CSILQGNFGGELFF.

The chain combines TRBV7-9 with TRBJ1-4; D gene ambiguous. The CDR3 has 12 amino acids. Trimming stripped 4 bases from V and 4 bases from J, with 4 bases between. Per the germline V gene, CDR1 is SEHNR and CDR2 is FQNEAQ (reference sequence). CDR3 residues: CASSWVNEKLFF. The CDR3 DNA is TGTGCCAGCAGCTGGGTTAATGAAAAACTGTTTTTT.

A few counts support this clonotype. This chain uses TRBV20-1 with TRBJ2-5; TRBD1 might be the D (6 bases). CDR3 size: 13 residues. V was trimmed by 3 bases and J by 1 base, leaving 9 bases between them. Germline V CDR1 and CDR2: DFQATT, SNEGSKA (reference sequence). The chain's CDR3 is CSARGDTQETQYF. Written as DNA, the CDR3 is TGCAGTGCTAGGGGGGACACCCAAGAGACCCAGTACTTC.

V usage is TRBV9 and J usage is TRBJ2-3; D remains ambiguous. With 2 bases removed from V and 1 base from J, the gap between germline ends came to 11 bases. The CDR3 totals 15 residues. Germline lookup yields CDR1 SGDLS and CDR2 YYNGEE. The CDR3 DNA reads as TGTGCCAGCAGCGTGTCAGCTCTTCGCACAGATACGCAGTATTTT. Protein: CASSVSALRTDTQYF.

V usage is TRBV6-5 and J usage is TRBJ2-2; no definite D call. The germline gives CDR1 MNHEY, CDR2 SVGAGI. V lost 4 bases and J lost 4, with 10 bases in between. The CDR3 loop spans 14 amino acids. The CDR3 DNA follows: TGTGCCAGCAGTTCGTCACGTTCCACCGGGGAGCTGTTTTTT. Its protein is CASSSSRSTGELFF.

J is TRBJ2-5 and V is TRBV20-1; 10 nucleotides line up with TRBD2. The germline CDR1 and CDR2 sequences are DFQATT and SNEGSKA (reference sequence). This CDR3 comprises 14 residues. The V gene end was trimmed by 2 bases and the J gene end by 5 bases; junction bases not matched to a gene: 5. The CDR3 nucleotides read TGCAGTGCTAGACTAGCGGGAGAAGGGGAGACCCAGTACTTC. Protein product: CSARLAGEGETQYF.

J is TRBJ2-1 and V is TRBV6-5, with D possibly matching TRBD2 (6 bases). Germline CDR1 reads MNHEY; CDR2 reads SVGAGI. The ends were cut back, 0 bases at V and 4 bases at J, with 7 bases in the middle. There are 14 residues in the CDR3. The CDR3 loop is CASSYSTRYNEQFF. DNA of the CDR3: TGTGCCAGCAGTTACTCGACTAGGTACAATGAGCAGTTCTTC.

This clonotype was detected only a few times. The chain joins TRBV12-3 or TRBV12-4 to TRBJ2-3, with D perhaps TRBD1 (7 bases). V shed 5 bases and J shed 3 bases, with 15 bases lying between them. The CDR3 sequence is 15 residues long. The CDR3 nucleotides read TGTGCCAGCAGTCCGGCAGGGGGGCGGACAGATACGCAGTATTTT. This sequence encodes CASSPAGGRTDTQYF.

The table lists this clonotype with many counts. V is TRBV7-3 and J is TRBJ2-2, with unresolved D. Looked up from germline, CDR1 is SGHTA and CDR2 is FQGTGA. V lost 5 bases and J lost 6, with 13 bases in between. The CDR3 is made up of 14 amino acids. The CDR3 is CASSQTSPPGELFF. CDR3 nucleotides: TGTGCCAGCAGCCAAACGTCCCCCCCCGGGGAGCTGTTTTTT.

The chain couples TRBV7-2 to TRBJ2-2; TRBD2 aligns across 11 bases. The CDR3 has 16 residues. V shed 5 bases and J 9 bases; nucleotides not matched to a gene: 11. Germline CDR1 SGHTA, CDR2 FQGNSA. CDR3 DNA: TGTGCCAGCAGCCAGAAAATAGCGGGGGGGCCCCGGGAGCTGTTTTTT. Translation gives CASSQKIAGGPRELFF. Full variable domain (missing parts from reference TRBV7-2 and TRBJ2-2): GAGVSQSPSNKVTEKGKDVELRCDPISGHTALYWYRQSLGQGLEFLIYFQGNSAPDKSGLPSDRFSAERTGGSVSTLTIQRTQQEDSAVYLCASSQKIAGGPRELFFGEGSRLTVL.

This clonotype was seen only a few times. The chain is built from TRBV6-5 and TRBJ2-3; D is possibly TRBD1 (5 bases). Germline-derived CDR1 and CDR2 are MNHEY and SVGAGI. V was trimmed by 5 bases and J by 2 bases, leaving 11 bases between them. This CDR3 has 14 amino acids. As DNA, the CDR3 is TGTGCCAGCAGTCACCGACAGCCCACAGATACGCAGTATTTT. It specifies CASSHRQPTDTQYF.

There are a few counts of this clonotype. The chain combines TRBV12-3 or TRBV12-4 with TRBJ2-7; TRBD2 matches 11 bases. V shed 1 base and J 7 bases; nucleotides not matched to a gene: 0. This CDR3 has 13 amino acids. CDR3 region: CASSLGTSGEQYV. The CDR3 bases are TGTGCCAGCAGTTTAGGGACTAGCGGGGAGCAGTACGTC.

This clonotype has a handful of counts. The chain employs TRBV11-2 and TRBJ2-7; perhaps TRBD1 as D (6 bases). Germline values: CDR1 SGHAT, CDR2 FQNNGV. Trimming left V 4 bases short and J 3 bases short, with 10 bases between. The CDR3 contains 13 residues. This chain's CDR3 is CASSYRVLYEQYF. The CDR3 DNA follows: TGTGCCAGCAGCTACAGGGTTCTCTACGAGCAGTACTTC. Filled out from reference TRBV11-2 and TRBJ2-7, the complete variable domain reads EAGVAQSPRYKIIEKRQSVAFWCNPISGHATLYWYQQILGQGPKLLIQFQNNGVVDDSQLPKDRFSAERLKGVDSTLKIQPAKLEDSAVYLCASSYRVLYEQYFGPGTRLTVT.

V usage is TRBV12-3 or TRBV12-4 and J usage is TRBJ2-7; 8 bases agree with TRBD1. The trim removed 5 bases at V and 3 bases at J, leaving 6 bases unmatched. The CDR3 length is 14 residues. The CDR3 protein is CASSPRTGFYEQYV. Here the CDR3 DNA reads TGTGCCAGCAGTCCTAGGACAGGGTTCTACGAGCAGTACGTC.

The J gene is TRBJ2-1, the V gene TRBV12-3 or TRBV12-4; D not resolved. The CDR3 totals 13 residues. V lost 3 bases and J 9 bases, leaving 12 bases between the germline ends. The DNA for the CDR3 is TGTGCCAGCAGTTTTACCGGTTTGGGTGAGCAGTTCTTC. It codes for CASSFTGLGEQFF.

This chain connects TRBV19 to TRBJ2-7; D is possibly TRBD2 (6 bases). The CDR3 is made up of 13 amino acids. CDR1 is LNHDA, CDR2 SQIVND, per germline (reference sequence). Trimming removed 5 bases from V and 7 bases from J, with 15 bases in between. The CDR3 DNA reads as TGTGCCAGTAGTTCGCGACTAGTTGGGGAGCAGTACTTC. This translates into CASSSRLVGEQYF.

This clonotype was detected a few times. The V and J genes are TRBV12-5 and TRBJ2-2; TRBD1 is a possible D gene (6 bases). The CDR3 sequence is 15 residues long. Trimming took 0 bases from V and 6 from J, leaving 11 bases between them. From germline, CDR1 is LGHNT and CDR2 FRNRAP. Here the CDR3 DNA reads TGTGCTAGTGGTTTGGTTACAGGGCCCGCCGGGGAGCTGTTTTTT. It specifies CASGLVTGPAGELFF.

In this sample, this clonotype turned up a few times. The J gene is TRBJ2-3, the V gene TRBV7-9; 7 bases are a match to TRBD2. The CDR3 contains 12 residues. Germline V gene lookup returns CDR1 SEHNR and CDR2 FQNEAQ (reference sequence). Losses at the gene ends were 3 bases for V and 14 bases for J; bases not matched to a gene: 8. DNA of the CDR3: TGTGCCAGCAGCTTTCTAGCGGAGACGTGGTATTTT. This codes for CASSFLAETWYF.

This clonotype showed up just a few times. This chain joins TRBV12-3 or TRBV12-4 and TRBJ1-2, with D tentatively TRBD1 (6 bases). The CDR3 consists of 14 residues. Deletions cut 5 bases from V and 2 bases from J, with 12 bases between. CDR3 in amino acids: CASSTTGFNYGYTF. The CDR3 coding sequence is TGTGCCAGCAGTACGACAGGATTCAACTATGGCTACACCTTC.

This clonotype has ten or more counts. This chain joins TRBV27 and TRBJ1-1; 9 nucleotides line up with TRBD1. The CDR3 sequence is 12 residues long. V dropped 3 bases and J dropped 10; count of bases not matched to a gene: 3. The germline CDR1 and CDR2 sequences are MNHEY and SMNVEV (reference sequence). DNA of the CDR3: TGTGCCAGCAGTTTGGGACAGGGAACAGCTTTCTTT. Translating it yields CASSLGQGTAFF.

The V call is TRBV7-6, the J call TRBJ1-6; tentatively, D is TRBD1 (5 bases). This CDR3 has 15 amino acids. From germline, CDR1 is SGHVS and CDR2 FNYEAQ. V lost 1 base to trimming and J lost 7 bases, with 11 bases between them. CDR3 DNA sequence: TGTGCCAGCAGCTTAGGGGGACTCGGCAATTCACCCCTCCACTTT. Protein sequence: CASSLGGLGNSPLHF.